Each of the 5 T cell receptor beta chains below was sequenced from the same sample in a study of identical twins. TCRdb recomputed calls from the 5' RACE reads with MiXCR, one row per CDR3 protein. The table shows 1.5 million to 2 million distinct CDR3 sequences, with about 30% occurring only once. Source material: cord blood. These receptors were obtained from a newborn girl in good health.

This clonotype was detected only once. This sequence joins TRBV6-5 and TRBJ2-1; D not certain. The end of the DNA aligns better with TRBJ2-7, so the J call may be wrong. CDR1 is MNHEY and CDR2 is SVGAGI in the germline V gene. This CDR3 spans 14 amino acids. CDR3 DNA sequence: TGTGCCAGCAGTTACTCGTCATTCGGCAATGAGCAGTACTTC. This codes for CASSYSSFGNEQYF.

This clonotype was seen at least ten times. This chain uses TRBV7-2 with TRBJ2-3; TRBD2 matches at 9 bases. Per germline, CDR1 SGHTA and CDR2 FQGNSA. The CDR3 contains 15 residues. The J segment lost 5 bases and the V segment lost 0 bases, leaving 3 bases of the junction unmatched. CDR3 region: CASSLASLAGDTQYF. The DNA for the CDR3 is TGTGCCAGCAGCTTAGCGTCACTAGCGGGAGATACGCAGTATTTT.

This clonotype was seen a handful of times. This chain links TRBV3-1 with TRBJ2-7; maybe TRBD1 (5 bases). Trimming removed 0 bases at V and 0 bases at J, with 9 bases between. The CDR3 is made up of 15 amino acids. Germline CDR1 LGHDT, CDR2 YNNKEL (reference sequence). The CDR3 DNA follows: TGTGCCAGCAGCCAAGATCTAGGGGCCTCCTACGAGCAGTACTTC. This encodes CASSQDLGASYEQYF.

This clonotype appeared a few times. CDR3 DNA: TGTGCCAGCAGTTTAATCGGTGGGACCCAGTACTTC. This translates into CASSLIGGTQYF. The chain is built from TRBV27 and TRBJ2-5; D call uncertain. The CDR3 runs to 12 residues. Germline V gives CDR1 MNHEY, CDR2 SMNVEV (reference sequence). Deletions cut 2 bases from V and 7 bases from J, with 8 bases between.

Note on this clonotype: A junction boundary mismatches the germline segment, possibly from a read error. CDR3 sequence (DNA): TGTGCCAGCAGCCAAGAATATGGTGAAGAACTGTTTTTT. It encodes CASSQEYGEELFF. This rearrangement joins TRBV3-1 to TRBJ1-4; D is unclear. This CDR3 is built from 13 residues. The germline V gene encodes CDR1 LGHDT and CDR2 YNNKEL (reference sequence).